These 7 T cell receptor beta chains share one sample of origin, sequenced in a study of control samples from healthy donors and cancer patients. The protocol was immunoSEQ multiplex PCR, while the TCRdb copy is restricted to in-frame clones and leaves out a portion. The table lists under 80,000 clones, 94% of them singletons. Material for sequencing was blood. Receptors originate from a woman younger than 45 in good health.

This clone occurred once. This chain uses TRBV6-4 with TRBJ1-1, with 9 bases identical to TRBD1. The germline gives CDR1 MRHNA, CDR2 SNTAGT. V was clipped by 2 bases and J by 10 bases; unmatched bases: 8. The CDR3 totals 14 residues. CDR3 sequence (DNA): TGTGCCAGCAGTGACCAGCCTGGACAGGGGATAGCTTTCTTT. It specifies CASSDQPGQGIAFF.

This rearrangement joins TRBV24-1 to TRBJ1-1; 7 bases line up with TRBD1. The length of the CDR3 is 14 residues. The ends lost 5 bases at V and 1 base at J; junction bases unmatched: 3. CDR1 and CDR2 from the germline V gene are KGHDR and SFDVKD. CDR3 protein: CATSANRGNTEAFF. CDR3 coding DNA: TGTGCCACCAGTGCGAACAGGGGGAACACTGAAGCTTTCTTT.

The chain has TRBV18 and TRBJ2-2; tentatively, D is TRBD1 or TRBD2 (5 bases each). This CDR3 is 14 amino acids long. Trimming took off 2 bases at V and 7 bases at J, with 11 bases between the two ends. CDR1 and CDR2 (germline): KGHSH, LQKENI. The CDR3 here is CASSPIRDGGELFF. The CDR3 nucleotides read TGTGCCAGCTCACCAATCCGGGACGGCGGGGAGCTGTTTTTT.

This chain links TRBV5-6 with TRBJ1-5; perhaps TRBD1 as D (5 bases). There are 14 residues in the CDR3. Trimming removed 2 bases at V and 1 base at J, with 7 bases between. Germline V gene sequence: CDR1 SGHDT, CDR2 YYEEEE. Written as DNA, the CDR3 is TGTGCCAGCAGCTTAGGGACGAGCAATCAGCCCCAGCATTTT. As protein: CASSLGTSNQPQHF.

This clone has just a few counts. V is TRBV15 and J is TRBJ2-2, with no clear D. Germline assignment: CDR1 LNHNV and CDR2 YYDKDF (reference sequence). V lost 5 bases and J lost 5, with 9 bases in between. CDR3 size: 13 residues. The CDR3 nucleotides are TGTGCCACCAGCGCTGTCCTTACCGGGGAGCTGTTTTTT. Its protein is CATSAVLTGELFF.

The chain is built from TRBV4-1 and TRBJ1-5; no definite D call. The CDR3 is made up of 14 amino acids. Germline V gene data show CDR1 as MGHRA and CDR2 as YSYEKL. V was pared by 5 bases and J by 2 bases, with 10 bases between. The CDR3 bases are TGCGCCAGCAGCACGAGTGGAGGCAATCAGCCCCAGCATTTT. It codes for CASSTSGGNQPQHF.

The V and J genes are TRBV19 and TRBJ2-1; 14 bases align to TRBD2. The CDR3 sequence is 17 residues long. V dropped 6 bases and J dropped 0; count of bases not matched to a gene: 4. CDR1 is LNHDA and CDR2 is SQIVND in the germline V gene (reference sequence). CDR3 in DNA: TGTGCCAGTAGGGGACTAGCGGGGGCCGGCTCCTACAATGAGCAGTTCTTC. Amino acid sequence: CASRGLAGAGSYNEQFF.